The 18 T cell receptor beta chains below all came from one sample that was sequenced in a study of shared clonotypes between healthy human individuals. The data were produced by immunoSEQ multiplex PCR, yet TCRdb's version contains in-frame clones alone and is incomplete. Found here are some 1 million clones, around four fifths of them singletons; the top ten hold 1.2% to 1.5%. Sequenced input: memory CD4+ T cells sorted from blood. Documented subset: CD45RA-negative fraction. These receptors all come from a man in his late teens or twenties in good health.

CDR3 in DNA: TGCGCCAGCATGGCGGGCAGTGCAACTAATGAAAAACTGTTTTTT. Translation gives CASMAGSATNEKLFF. This chain connects TRBV10-2 to TRBJ1-4, with unresolved D. Germline V gene sequence: CDR1 WSHSY, CDR2 SAAADI. V dropped 7 bases and J dropped 0 bases, with 12 bases sitting between them. The length of the CDR3 is 15 residues.

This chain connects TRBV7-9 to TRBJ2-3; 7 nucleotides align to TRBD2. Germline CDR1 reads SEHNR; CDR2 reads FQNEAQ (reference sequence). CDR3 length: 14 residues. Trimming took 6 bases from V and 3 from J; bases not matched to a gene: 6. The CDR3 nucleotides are TGTGCCAGCAGTCCTCGGGGGGTTACAGATACGCAGTATTTT. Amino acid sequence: CASSPRGVTDTQYF.

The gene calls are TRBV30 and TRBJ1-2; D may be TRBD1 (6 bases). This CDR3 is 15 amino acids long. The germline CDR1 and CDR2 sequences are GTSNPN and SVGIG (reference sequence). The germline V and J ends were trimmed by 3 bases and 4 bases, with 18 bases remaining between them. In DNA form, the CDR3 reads TGTGCCTGGAGATACCAGGGGCCTGGGCTCTATGGCTACACCTTC. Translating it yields CAWRYQGPGLYGYTF.

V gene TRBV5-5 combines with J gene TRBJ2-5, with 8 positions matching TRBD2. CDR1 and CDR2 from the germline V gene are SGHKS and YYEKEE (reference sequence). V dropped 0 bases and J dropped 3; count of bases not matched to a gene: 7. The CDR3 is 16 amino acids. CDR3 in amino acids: CASSLESGSGEETQYF. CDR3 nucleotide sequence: TGTGCCAGCAGCTTGGAGTCGGGTAGCGGGGAAGAGACCCAGTACTTC.

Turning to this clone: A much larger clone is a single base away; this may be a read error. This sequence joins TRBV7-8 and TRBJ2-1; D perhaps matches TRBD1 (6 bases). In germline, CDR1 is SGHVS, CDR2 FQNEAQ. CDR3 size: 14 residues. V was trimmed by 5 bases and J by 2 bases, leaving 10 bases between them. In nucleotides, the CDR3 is TGTGCCAGCAGCCTCCGGGACACCTACAATGAGCAGTTCTTC. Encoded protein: CASSLRDTYNEQFF.

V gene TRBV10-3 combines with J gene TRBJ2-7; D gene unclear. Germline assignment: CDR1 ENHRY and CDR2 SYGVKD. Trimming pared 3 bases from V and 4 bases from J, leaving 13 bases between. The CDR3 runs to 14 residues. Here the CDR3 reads CAISDGKNRYEQYF. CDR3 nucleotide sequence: TGTGCCATCAGTGACGGCAAAAACCGATACGAGCAGTACTTC.

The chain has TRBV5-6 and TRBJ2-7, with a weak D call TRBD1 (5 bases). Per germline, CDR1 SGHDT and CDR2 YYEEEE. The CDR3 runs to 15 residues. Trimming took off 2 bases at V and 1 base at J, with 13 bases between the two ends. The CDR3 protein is CASSLGRALSYEQYF. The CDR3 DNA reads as TGTGCCAGCAGCTTAGGCAGGGCCCTATCCTACGAGCAGTACTTC.

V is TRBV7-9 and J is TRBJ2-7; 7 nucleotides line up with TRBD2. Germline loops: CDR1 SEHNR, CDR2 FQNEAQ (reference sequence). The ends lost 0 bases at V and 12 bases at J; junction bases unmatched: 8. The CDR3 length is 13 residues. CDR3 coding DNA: TGTGCCAGCAGCTTAGCGCTTGGGGGGGATTCGTACTTC. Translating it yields CASSLALGGDSYF.

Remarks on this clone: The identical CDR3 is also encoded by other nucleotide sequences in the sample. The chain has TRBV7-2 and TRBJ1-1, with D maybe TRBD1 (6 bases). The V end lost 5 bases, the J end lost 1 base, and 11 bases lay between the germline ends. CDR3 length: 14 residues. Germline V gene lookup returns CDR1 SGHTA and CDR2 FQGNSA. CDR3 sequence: CASSPRGGNTEAFF. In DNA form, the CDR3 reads TGTGCCAGCAGCCCGAGAGGGGGGAACACTGAAGCTTTCTTT.

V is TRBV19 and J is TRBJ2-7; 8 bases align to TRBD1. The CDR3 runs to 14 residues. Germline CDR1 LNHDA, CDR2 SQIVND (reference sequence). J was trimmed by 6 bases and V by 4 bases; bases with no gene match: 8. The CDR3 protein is CASSNPGQAVEQYF. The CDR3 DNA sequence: TGTGCCAGTAGTAATCCGGGACAGGCCGTCGAGCAGTACTTC.

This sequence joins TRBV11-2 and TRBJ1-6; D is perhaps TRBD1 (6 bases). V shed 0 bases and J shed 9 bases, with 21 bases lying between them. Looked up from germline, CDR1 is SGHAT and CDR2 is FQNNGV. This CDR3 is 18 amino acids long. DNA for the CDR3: TGTGCCAGCAGCTTAGATTACAGGGTGACACCTCTTAGTTCACCCCTCCACTTT. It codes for CASSLDYRVTPLSSPLHF.

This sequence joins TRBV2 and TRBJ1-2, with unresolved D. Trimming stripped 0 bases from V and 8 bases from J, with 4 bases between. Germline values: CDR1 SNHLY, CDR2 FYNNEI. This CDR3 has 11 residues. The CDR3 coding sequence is TGTGCCAGCAGTGAAGCTGAAGGCTACACCTTC. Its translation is CASSEAEGYTF.

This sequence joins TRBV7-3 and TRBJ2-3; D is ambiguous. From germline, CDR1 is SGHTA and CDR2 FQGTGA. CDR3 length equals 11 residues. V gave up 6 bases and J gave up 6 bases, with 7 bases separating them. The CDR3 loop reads CASRSGDTQYF. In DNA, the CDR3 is TGTGCCAGCAGGTCCGGGGATACGCAGTATTTT. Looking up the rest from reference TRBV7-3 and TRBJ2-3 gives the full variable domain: GAGVSQTPSNKVTEKGKYVELRCDPISGHTALYWYRQSLGQGPEFLIYFQGTGAADDSGLPNDRFFAVRPEGSVSTLKIQRTERGDSAVYLCASRSGDTQYFGPGTRLTVL.

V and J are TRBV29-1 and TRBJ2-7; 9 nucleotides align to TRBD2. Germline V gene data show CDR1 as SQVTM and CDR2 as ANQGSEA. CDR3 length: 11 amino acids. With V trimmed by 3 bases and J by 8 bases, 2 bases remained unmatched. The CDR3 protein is CSVETSGQQYF. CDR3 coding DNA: TGCAGCGTTGAGACTAGCGGTCAGCAGTACTTC.

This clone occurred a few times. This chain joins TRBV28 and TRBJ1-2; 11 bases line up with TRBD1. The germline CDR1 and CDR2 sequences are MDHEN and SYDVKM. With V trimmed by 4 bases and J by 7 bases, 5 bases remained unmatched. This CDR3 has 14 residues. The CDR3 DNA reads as TGTGCCAGCAGTTCTCGGACAGGGGGCGTTGGCTACACCTTC. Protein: CASSSRTGGVGYTF.

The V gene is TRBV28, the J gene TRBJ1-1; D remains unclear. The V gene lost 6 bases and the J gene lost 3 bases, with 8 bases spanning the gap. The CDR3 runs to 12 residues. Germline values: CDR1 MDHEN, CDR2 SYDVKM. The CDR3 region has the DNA TGTGCCAGCAGGAGGAGCCACACTGAAGCTTTCTTT. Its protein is CASRRSHTEAFF.

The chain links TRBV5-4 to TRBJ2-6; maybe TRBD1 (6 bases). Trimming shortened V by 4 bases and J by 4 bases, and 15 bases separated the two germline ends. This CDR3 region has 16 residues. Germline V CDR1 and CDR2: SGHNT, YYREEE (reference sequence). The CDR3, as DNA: TGTGCCAGCAGCCTTATGGACAGATCAGGGGCCAACGTCCTGACTTTC. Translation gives CASSLMDRSGANVLTF.

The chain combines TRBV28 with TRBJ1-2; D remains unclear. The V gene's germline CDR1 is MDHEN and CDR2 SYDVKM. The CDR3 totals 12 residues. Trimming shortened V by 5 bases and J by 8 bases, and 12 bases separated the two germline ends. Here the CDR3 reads CASSVSVQGYTF. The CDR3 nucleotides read TGTGCCAGCAGTGTGTCGGTACAGGGCTACACCTTC.